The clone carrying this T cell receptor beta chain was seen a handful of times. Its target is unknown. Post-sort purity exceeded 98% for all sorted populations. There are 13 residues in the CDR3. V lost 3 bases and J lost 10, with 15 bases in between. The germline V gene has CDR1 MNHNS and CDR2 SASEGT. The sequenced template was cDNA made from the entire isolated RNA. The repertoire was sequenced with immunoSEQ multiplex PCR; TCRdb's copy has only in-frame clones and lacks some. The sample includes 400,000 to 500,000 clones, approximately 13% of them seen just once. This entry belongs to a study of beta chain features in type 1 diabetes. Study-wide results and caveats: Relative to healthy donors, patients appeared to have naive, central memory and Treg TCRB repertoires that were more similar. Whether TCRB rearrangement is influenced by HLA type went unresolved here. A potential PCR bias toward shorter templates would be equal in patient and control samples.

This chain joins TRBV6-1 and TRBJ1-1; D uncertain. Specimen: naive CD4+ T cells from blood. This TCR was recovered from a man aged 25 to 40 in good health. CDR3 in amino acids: CASSESSAILAFF. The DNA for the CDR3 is TGTGCCAGCAGTGAGAGCAGTGCCATCCTAGCTTTCTTT.